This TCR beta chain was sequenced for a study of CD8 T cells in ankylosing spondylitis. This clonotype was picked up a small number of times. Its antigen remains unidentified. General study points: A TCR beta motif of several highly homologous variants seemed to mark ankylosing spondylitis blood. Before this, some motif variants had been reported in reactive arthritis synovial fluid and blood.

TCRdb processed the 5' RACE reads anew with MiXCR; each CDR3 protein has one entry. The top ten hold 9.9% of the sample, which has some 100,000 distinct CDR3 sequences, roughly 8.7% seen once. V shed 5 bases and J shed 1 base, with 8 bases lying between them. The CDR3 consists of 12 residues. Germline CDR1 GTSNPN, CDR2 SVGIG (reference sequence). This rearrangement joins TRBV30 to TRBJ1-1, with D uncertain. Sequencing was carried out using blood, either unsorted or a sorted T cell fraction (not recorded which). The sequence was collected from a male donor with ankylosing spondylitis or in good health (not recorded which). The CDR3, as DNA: TGTGCCTGGGGGCTAGAGAACACTGAAGCTTTCTTT. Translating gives CAWGLENTEAFF. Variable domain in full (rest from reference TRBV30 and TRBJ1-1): SQTIHQWPATLVQPVGSPLSLECTVEGTSNPNLYWYRQAAGRGLQLLFYSVGIGQISSEVPQNLSASRPQDRQFILSSKKLLLSDSGFYLCAWGLENTEAFFGQGTRLTVV.